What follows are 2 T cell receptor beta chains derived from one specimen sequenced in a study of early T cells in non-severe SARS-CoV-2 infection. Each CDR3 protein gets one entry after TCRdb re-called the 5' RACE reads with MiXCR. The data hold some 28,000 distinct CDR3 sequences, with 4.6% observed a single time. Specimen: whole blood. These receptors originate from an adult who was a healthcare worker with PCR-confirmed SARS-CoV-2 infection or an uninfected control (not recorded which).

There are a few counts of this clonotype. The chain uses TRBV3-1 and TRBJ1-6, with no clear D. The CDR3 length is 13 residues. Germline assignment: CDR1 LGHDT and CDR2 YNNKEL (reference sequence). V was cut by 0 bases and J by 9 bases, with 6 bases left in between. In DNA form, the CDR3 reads TGTGCCAGCAGCCAAGAGTTTAGTTCACCCCTCCACTTT. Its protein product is CASSQEFSSPLHF.

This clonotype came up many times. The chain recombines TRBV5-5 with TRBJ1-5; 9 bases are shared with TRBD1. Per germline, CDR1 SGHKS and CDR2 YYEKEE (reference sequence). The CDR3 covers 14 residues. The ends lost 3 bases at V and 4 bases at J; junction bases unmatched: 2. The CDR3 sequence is CASSWDRVNQPQHF. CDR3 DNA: TGTGCCAGCAGCTGGGACAGGGTAAATCAGCCCCAGCATTTT.